This T cell receptor (beta chain) was obtained from a study of T cells in Graves' hyperthyroidism and ophthalmopathy. Study in general: Peripheral blood draws took place at initial diagnosis, ahead of any treatment.

With respect to this clonotype: An end of the junction differs from the germline gene, which may be a read error.

RNA transcripts gave rise to amplified TCR beta CDR3 regions. First-round RT-PCR with HTBI primers amplified the TCR CDR3 region. TCRdb reprocessed the multiplex PCR reads with MiXCR, giving one entry per CDR3 protein. The profile shows more than 350,000 distinct CDR3 sequences, 13% to 15% of them singletons. Sequenced input: blood. The receptor's source is an older woman with Graves' ophthalmopathy.

The DNA for the CDR3 is TGTGCCAGCAGGGACCTAGCGAGACGATCCTACAGTGAGCAGTTCTTC. As protein: CASRDLARRSYSEQFF. The chain joins TRBV6-1 to TRBJ2-1; a weak D match, TRBD2 (6 bases). This CDR3 spans 16 amino acids. Germline V lookup: CDR1 MNHNS, CDR2 SASEGT.